This TCR beta chain emerged from a study of T-cell reconstitution after alpha-beta-depleted transplantation in children. Study findings and constraints: At the one-year point after transplant, T-cell counts and TCRbeta diversity were found to come mostly from T cells that had been newly produced. Surviving recipient T cells and intrathymic progenitors accounted for some patients' high TCRbeta diversity at day 60. As was reported, about two months after transplant, alpha-beta T cells came from several hundred expanded graft clones.

Molecular barcoding with unique molecular identifiers was used for the TCRbeta library. Each CDR3 protein gets one entry after TCRdb re-called the PCR reads with MiXCR. The data hold about 980,000 distinct CDR3 sequences, with roughly 29% observed a single time. The CDR3 length is 14 residues. The germline V and J ends were trimmed by 5 bases and 0 bases, with 11 bases remaining between them. In germline, CDR1 is DFQATT, CDR2 SNEGSKA (reference sequence). As to this clonotype: The target antigen is unknown.

Sequencing used PBMCs, mostly from graft donor cells, obtained 360 days after TCRalphabeta/CD19-depleted stem cell transplant. The receptor was isolated from a boy younger than two who had a stem cell transplant for SCID, so the T cells may come from the graft donor. The J gene is TRBJ1-3, the V gene TRBV20-1; D remains unclear. The CDR3 DNA sequence: TGCAGTGCTGGAAAACCCGACTCTGGAAACACCATATATTTT. Residues: CSAGKPDSGNTIYF.